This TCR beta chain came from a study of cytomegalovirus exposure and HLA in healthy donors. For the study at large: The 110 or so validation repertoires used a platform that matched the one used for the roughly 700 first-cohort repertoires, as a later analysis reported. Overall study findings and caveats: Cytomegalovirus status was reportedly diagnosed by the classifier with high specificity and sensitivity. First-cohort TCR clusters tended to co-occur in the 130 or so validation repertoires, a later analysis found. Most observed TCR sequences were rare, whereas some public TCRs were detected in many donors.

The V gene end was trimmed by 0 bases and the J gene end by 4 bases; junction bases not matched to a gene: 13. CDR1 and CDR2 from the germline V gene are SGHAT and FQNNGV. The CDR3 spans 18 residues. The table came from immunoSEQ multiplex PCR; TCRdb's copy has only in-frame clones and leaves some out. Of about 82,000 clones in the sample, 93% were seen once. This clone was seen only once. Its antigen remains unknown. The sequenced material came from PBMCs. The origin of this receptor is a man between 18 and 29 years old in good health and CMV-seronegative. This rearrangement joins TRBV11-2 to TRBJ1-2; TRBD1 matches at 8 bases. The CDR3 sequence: CASSLDHLQGASVYGYTF. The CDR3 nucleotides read TGTGCCAGCAGCTTAGATCACCTGCAGGGGGCGAGTGTCTATGGCTACACCTTC.